This TCR beta chain was obtained from a study of shared clonotypes between healthy human individuals. Study findings and constraints: The study found about 5% of naive CD4 clonotypes shared across several donors.

V was cut by 6 bases and J by 4 bases, with 18 bases left in between. Germline V gene sequence: CDR1 KGHSH, CDR2 LQKENI. CDR3 length equals 15 residues. Profiling relied on immunoSEQ multiplex PCR, and the TCRdb table lists in-frame clones only, not all of them. The repertoire holds approximately 720,000 clones, with around 72% as singletons. With regard to this clone: As yet, its antigen is unknown.

Sequencing input: memory CD4+ T cells sorted from blood. Indicated subset: CD45RA-negative fraction. This clonotype originated in a woman in her twenties or thirties in good health. This chain joins TRBV18 and TRBJ1-2; D perhaps matches TRBD1 (6 bases). The CDR3 spells CASSPGGHIIYGYTF. In nucleotides, the CDR3 is TGTGCCAGCTCGCCGGGGGGACATATCATCTATGGCTACACCTTC.